A selection of T cell receptor beta chains follows, all from one sample in a study of T cell changes during pregnancy in multiple sclerosis. Libraries were prepared by immunoSEQ multiplex PCR; TCRdb keeps only in-frame clonotypes and omits some of them. The data hold 66,000 or so clones, with about 91% observed a single time. The input for sequencing was CD8+ T cells from peripheral blood mononuclear cells, taken before pregnancy. The receptor source for this set is a female donor with multiple sclerosis, enrolled in a pregnancy study. Each CDR3 is given with its conserved first and last residue. Fields, in order: CDR3 protein, CDR3 DNA, V gene, D gene, J gene, clone size. A D gene is named only where the DNA matches it firmly. Clone size is given for some rows only: seen once, a few or many times, or a class if the clone is expanded.

cdr3_aa: CASSLGQGPYEQYF
cdr3_nt: TGTGCCAGCAGCCTCGGACAGGGCCCCTACGAGCAGTACTTC
v_call: TRBV5-8
d_call: TRBD1
j_call: TRBJ2-7
clone_size: -

cdr3_aa: CASSQILAGTYEQYF
cdr3_nt: TGTGCCAGCAGTCAAATACTAGCGGGGACCTACGAGCAGTACTTC
v_call: TRBV27
d_call: TRBD2
j_call: TRBJ2-7
clone_size: -

cdr3_aa: CASSPGSYEQYF
cdr3_nt: TGTGCCAGCAGCCCAGGGTCCTACGAGCAGTACTTC
v_call: TRBV5-6
d_call: -
j_call: TRBJ2-7
clone_size: -

cdr3_aa: CASSRGQGNEKLFF
cdr3_nt: TGTGCCAGCAGCCGGGGACAGGGGAATGAAAAACTGTTTTTT
v_call: TRBV6-6
d_call: TRBD1
j_call: TRBJ1-4
clone_size: -

cdr3_aa: CASSLGRTSGYEQYF
cdr3_nt: TGTGCCAGCAGCTTGGGACGGACTAGCGGATACGAGCAGTACTTC
v_call: TRBV5-6
d_call: TRBD2
j_call: TRBJ2-7
clone_size: -

cdr3_aa: CASSDRVNSPLHF
cdr3_nt: TGTGCCAGCAGTGACCGTGTTAATTCACCCCTCCACTTT
v_call: TRBV6-4
d_call: -
j_call: TRBJ1-6
clone_size: -

cdr3_aa: CASTEGGFANTGELFF
cdr3_nt: TGTGCCAGCACCGAAGGAGGTTTCGCGAACACCGGGGAGCTGTTTTTT
v_call: TRBV27
d_call: -
j_call: TRBJ2-2
clone_size: -

cdr3_aa: CASSVVGGVRPQHF
cdr3_nt: TGTGCCAGCAGCGTAGTCGGCGGGGTTCGGCCCCAGCATTTT
v_call: TRBV9
d_call: -
j_call: TRBJ1-5
clone_size: few

cdr3_aa: CASSIVSEYNTEAFF
cdr3_nt: TGTGCCAGTAGTATAGTGTCTGAGTACAACACTGAAGCTTTCTTT
v_call: TRBV19
d_call: -
j_call: TRBJ1-1
clone_size: -

cdr3_aa: CATEISGSYNEQFF
cdr3_nt: TGTGCCACCGAGATAAGCGGCTCCTACAATGAGCAGTTCTTC
v_call: TRBV10-3
d_call: -
j_call: TRBJ2-1
clone_size: -

cdr3_aa: CASLGGGELFF
cdr3_nt: TGTGCCAGCCTGGGGGGCGGGGAGCTGTTTTTT
v_call: TRBV27
d_call: -
j_call: TRBJ2-2
clone_size: -

cdr3_aa: CASRGQNNEQFF
cdr3_nt: TGCGCCAGCAGGGGGCAGAACAATGAGCAGTTCTTC
v_call: TRBV5-1
d_call: -
j_call: TRBJ2-1
clone_size: -

cdr3_aa: CASSIARDRTYGYTF
cdr3_nt: TGTGCCAGCAGCATTGCCCGGGACAGGACTTATGGCTACACCTTC
v_call: TRBV9
d_call: TRBD1
j_call: TRBJ1-2
clone_size: -

cdr3_aa: CASSLPPDREDYTQYF
cdr3_nt: TGTGCCAGCAGTCTACCACCGGACAGGGAAGATTATACGCAGTATTTT
v_call: TRBV28
d_call: TRBD1
j_call: TRBJ2-3
clone_size: once

cdr3_aa: CAWAIGQGGEQYF
cdr3_nt: TGTGCCTGGGCGATCGGACAGGGCGGCGAGCAGTACTTC
v_call: TRBV30
d_call: TRBD1
j_call: TRBJ2-7
clone_size: -

cdr3_aa: CASSRRGFNTGELFF
cdr3_nt: TGTGCCAGCAGTCGTAGGGGCTTTAACACCGGGGAGCTGTTTTTT
v_call: TRBV13
d_call: -
j_call: TRBJ2-2
clone_size: once

cdr3_aa: CASSTWTEETQYF
cdr3_nt: TGTGCCAGCAGCACCTGGACAGAGGAGACCCAGTACTTC
v_call: TRBV9
d_call: -
j_call: TRBJ2-5
clone_size: -

cdr3_aa: CASTAGEPHGYTF
cdr3_nt: TGTGCCAGCACCGCGGGGGAGCCTCATGGCTACACCTTC
v_call: TRBV6-6
d_call: -
j_call: TRBJ1-2
clone_size: -

cdr3_aa: CASSLGVGQGNGYTF
cdr3_nt: TGTGCCAGCAGCTTGGGAGTCGGGCAGGGCAATGGCTACACCTTC
v_call: TRBV5-6
d_call: -
j_call: TRBJ1-2
clone_size: -

cdr3_aa: CATSGRQALTDEQYF
cdr3_nt: TGTGCCACCAGCGGGAGACAGGCACTAACCGACGAGCAGTACTTC
v_call: TRBV15
d_call: -
j_call: TRBJ2-7
clone_size: -

cdr3_aa: CASSFGAGVNEQFF
cdr3_nt: TGTGCCAGCAGCTTCGGAGCGGGGGTGAATGAGCAGTTCTTC
v_call: TRBV7-9
d_call: TRBD2
j_call: TRBJ2-1
clone_size: -

cdr3_aa: CASRPEQGVYGYTF
cdr3_nt: TGCGCCAGCAGACCTGAACAGGGTGTGTATGGCTACACCTTC
v_call: TRBV5-1
d_call: -
j_call: TRBJ1-2
clone_size: -

cdr3_aa: CASRGTSGLGETQYF
cdr3_nt: TGTGCCAGCAGGGGGACTAGCGGCCTGGGGGAGACCCAGTACTTC
v_call: TRBV6-5
d_call: TRBD2
j_call: TRBJ2-5
clone_size: -

cdr3_aa: CASRSGYSTYEQYF
cdr3_nt: TGTGCCAGCAGATCGGGATACTCGACCTACGAGCAGTACTTC
v_call: TRBV5-4
d_call: -
j_call: TRBJ2-7
clone_size: -

cdr3_aa: CASSGTGATNEKLFF
cdr3_nt: TGTGCCAGCAGTGGAACAGGGGCAACTAATGAAAAACTGTTTTTT
v_call: TRBV6-1
d_call: TRBD1
j_call: TRBJ1-4
clone_size: -

cdr3_aa: CSVGQGSTEAFF
cdr3_nt: TGCAGCGTCGGACAGGGGTCAACTGAAGCTTTCTTT
v_call: TRBV29-1
d_call: TRBD1
j_call: TRBJ1-1
clone_size: -

cdr3_aa: CASSMDDSSSYNSPLHF
cdr3_nt: TGTGCCAGTAGTATGGATGACTCAAGCTCCTATAATTCACCCCTCCACTTT
v_call: TRBV19
d_call: -
j_call: TRBJ1-6
clone_size: -

cdr3_aa: CASSPWTGSDVEAFF
cdr3_nt: TGCGCCAGCAGCCCCTGGACAGGCAGCGACGTTGAAGCTTTCTTT
v_call: TRBV4-1
d_call: TRBD1
j_call: TRBJ1-1
clone_size: -

cdr3_aa: CASSFEGSHQPQHF
cdr3_nt: TGTGCCAGCAGTTTCGAGGGTAGTCATCAGCCCCAGCATTTT
v_call: TRBV5-6
d_call: -
j_call: TRBJ1-5
clone_size: -

cdr3_aa: CASSDGGGSNQPQHF
cdr3_nt: TGTGCCAGCAGCGATGGGGGGGGATCCAATCAGCCCCAGCATTTT
v_call: TRBV9
d_call: -
j_call: TRBJ1-5
clone_size: -

cdr3_aa: CSVPGHNTGELFF
cdr3_nt: TGCAGCGTCCCGGGACACAACACCGGGGAGCTGTTTTTT
v_call: TRBV29-1
d_call: -
j_call: TRBJ2-2
clone_size: once

cdr3_aa: CASSLMGDWGDF
cdr3_nt: TGCGCCAGCAGCTTAATGGGAGATTGGGGTGACTTC
v_call: TRBV5-1
d_call: -
j_call: TRBJ2-7
clone_size: -

cdr3_aa: CATHSGNTIYF
cdr3_nt: TGTGCCACACACTCTGGAAACACCATATATTTT
v_call: TRBV25-1
d_call: -
j_call: TRBJ1-3
clone_size: few

cdr3_aa: CASSLLGGLNYGYTF
cdr3_nt: TGTGCCAGCAGTTTATTGGGGGGGCTTAACTATGGCTACACCTTC
v_call: TRBV27
d_call: -
j_call: TRBJ1-2
clone_size: -

cdr3_aa: CASSSGLGDKALHF
cdr3_nt: TGTGCCAGCAGCTCGGGACTGGGAGATAAGGCCCTCCACTTT
v_call: TRBV13
d_call: -
j_call: TRBJ1-6
clone_size: -